This T cell receptor beta chain is from a study of CD8 T cells in ankylosing spondylitis. General study points: From matched ankylosing spondylitis synovial fluid, disease-linked clones were reportedly recovered at significantly enriched levels. Ankylosing spondylitis blood appeared to be characterized by a TCR beta motif of roughly eight highly homologous variants.

As concerns this clonotype: Its target is not known.

V was trimmed by 3 bases and J by 4 bases, leaving 19 bases between them. Germline CDR1 and CDR2: SGDLS and YYNGEE. The length of the CDR3 is 16 residues. By quantitative 5'-RACE with molecular barcodes, the TCR beta libraries were made. From the 5' RACE reads, TCRdb called clonotypes with MiXCR, one entry per CDR3 protein. The profile shows about 8,600 distinct CDR3 sequences, about 3.8% of them singletons. What was sequenced was blood, either unsorted or a sorted T cell fraction (not recorded which). V is TRBV9 and J is TRBJ2-5; D may be TRBD1 or TRBD2 (5 bases each). This sequence was found in a female donor with ankylosing spondylitis or in good health (not recorded which). The CDR3 nucleotides are TGTGCCAGCAGCGAAGATCTTCGGGGCATACCAGAGACCCAGTACTTC. It specifies CASSEDLRGIPETQYF.